The 18 T cell receptor beta chains below were found in one sample sequenced in a study of blood T cell repertoires in COVID-19 (dated by TCRdb to 2020 to 2021). The library was built by means of the immunoSEQ multiplex PCR assay. TCRdb mirrors the immuneACCESS table, restricted to in-frame sequences. Some clones are absent from its copies; in checked studies, under half trace to an unresolved V gene, and the reason for the others is unknown. In this sample the table shows under 350,000 clones, 86% of which occur a single time. The top ten hold around 3.6% of the sample. Sequencing was done on a sample of peripheral blood. All receptors come from a man aged 18-30 years with active or convalescent COVID-19.

The chain has TRBV6-2 or TRBV6-3 and TRBJ2-3, with TRBD2 matching 8 bases. V was clipped by 2 bases and J by 5 bases; unmatched bases: 9. This CDR3 spans 16 amino acids. CDR1 is MNHEY, CDR2 SVGEGT, per germline. The CDR3 coding sequence is TGTGCCAGCAGTTACGTATCCGGGAGGGCCGGAGATACGCAGTATTTT. Translated: CASSYVSGRAGDTQYF.

The V and J genes are TRBV12-3 or TRBV12-4 and TRBJ1-3; no clear D gene. This CDR3 has 11 amino acids. V was clipped by 6 bases and J by 6 bases, with 6 bases between them. CDR3 amino acids: CASSSVNTIYF. In DNA form, the CDR3 reads TGTGCCAGCAGCTCAGTAAACACCATATATTTT.

The rearrangement links TRBV9 to TRBJ2-1; TRBD1 is a possible D gene (5 bases). Per germline, CDR1 SGDLS and CDR2 YYNGEE. The CDR3 runs 16 residues. V was trimmed by 4 bases and J by 0 bases, leaving 14 bases between them. CDR3 bases: TGTGCCAGCAGCCCCCAGGGTGAAAACTCCTACAATGAGCAGTTCTTC. It codes for CASSPQGENSYNEQFF. Drawing the rest from reference TRBV9 and TRBJ2-1, the complete variable domain is DSGVTQTPKHLITATGQRVTLRCSPRSGDLSVYWYQQSLDQGLQFLIQYYNGEERAKGNILERFSAQQFPDLHSELNLSSLELGDSALYFCASSPQGENSYNEQFFGPGTRLTVL.

The rearrangement links TRBV6-5 to TRBJ2-2; the match to TRBD1 covers 7 bases. The CDR3 runs 15 residues. CDR1 and CDR2 from the germline V gene are MNHEY and SVGAGI. Trimming took 6 bases from V and 4 from J; bases not matched to a gene: 8. Here the CDR3 reads CASSDQGVGTGELFF. The CDR3 DNA follows: TGTGCCAGCAGCGACCAGGGGGTGGGCACCGGGGAGCTGTTTTTT.

The chain couples TRBV5-1 to TRBJ1-3; 7 bases are a match to TRBD1. The germline V gene has CDR1 SGHRS and CDR2 YFSETQ. The ends lost 4 bases at V and 0 bases at J; junction bases unmatched: 4. This CDR3 is built from 15 residues. The DNA of the CDR3 is TGCGCCAGCAGCCGGGGGACAGACTCTGGAAACACCATATATTTT. It codes for CASSRGTDSGNTIYF.

The gene calls are TRBV6-5 and TRBJ1-4; 7 bases are shared with TRBD1. Germline V gene sequence: CDR1 MNHEY, CDR2 SVGAGI. The CDR3 runs 15 residues. The V gene end was trimmed by 7 bases and the J gene end by 7 bases; junction bases not matched to a gene: 12. The CDR3 region has the DNA TGTGCCAGCATTCCCCAGGGGGAAACAGGTGAAAAACTGTTTTTT. Protein sequence: CASIPQGETGEKLFF.

The CDR3 DNA reads TGTGCCACCAGCAGAGATGTTGTAGCGGGGAGCTCCTACGAGCAGTACTTC. Its translation is CATSRDVVAGSSYEQYF. This sequence joins TRBV15 and TRBJ2-7; 8 nucleotides match TRBD2. From germline, CDR1 is LNHNV and CDR2 YYDKDF (reference sequence). This CDR3 spans 17 amino acids. The V segment lost 0 bases and the J segment 0 bases; nucleotides outside the gene matches: 7.

The count of this clone is one. The CDR3 DNA reads TGTGCCAGCTCACCACAAACTAGCGGGAATCAGAATGAGCAGTTCTTC. The encoded protein is CASSPQTSGNQNEQFF. The chain employs TRBV18 and TRBJ2-1; 10 bases fit TRBD2. This CDR3 has 16 amino acids. Germline lookup yields CDR1 KGHSH and CDR2 LQKENI. The J segment lost 7 bases and the V segment lost 1 base, leaving 7 bases of the junction unmatched.

The rearrangement joins TRBV11-2 to TRBJ2-1, with 12 bases aligning to TRBD2. The CDR3 is 16 residues long. V lost 5 bases, J lost 4 bases, and 6 bases stayed unmatched. CDR1 is SGHAT and CDR2 is FQNNGV in the germline V gene. For the CDR3, the DNA is TGTGCCAGCAGCCCTCGCCTAGCGGGGGGGTACAATGAGCAGTTCTTC. This sequence encodes CASSPRLAGGYNEQFF. The full variable domain, completed using reference TRBV11-2 and TRBJ2-1, is EAGVAQSPRYKIIEKRQSVAFWCNPISGHATLYWYQQILGQGPKLLIQFQNNGVVDDSQLPKDRFSAERLKGVDSTLKIQPAKLEDSAVYLCASSPRLAGGYNEQFFGPGTRLTVL.

This clone was recorded many times. CDR3 in amino acids: CASSRLQGQLGNTIYF. For the CDR3, the DNA is TGTGCCAGCAGCAGGCTACAAGGACAGCTTGGAAACACCATATATTTT. The V and J genes are TRBV5-6 and TRBJ1-3, with D perhaps matching TRBD1 (6 bases). Trimming took off 4 bases at V and 3 bases at J, with 17 bases between the two ends. This CDR3 has 16 residues. Germline CDR1 and CDR2: SGHDT and YYEEEE.

The sample holds a few counts of this clone. The chain combines TRBV11-3 with TRBJ2-1, with 7 bases identical to TRBD2. Unmatched junction bases numbered 11, after V lost 5 bases and J lost 4 bases. The germline CDR1 and CDR2 sequences are SGHNT and YENEEA. The CDR3 totals 16 residues. The CDR3, as DNA: TGTGCCAGCAGCCGGGGTTACGGCGGGAGTTACAATGAGCAGTTCTTC. It specifies CASSRGYGGSYNEQFF.

This clone was seen just once. The CDR3 coding sequence is TGTGCCATCAGTGAAGGGAGCTACGAGCAGTACTTC. It codes for CAISEGSYEQYF. The chain links TRBV10-3 to TRBJ2-7, with D tentatively TRBD2 (5 bases). Germline CDR1 is ENHRY and CDR2 is SYGVKD. With 3 bases removed from V and 3 bases from J, the gap between germline ends came to 6 bases. The CDR3 is made up of 12 amino acids.

This clone has only one observation. The V and J genes are TRBV12-3 or TRBV12-4 and TRBJ1-1, with D perhaps matching TRBD1 (5 bases). The CDR3 extends over 13 amino acids. Deletions cut 0 bases from V and 10 bases from J, with 12 bases between. The CDR3 DNA is TGTGCCAGCAGTTTAGCGCGGGACTCGAGAGCTTTCTTT. The encoded protein is CASSLARDSRAFF.

The chain joins TRBV27 to TRBJ1-2; no firm D call. The V gene lost 4 bases and the J gene lost 8 bases, with 14 bases spanning the gap. This CDR3 region has 13 residues. Looked up from germline, CDR1 is MNHEY and CDR2 is SMNVEV (reference sequence). The CDR3 sequence is CASSSSDTRGYTF. CDR3 DNA sequence: TGTGCCAGCAGTTCCTCGGATACGAGGGGCTACACCTTC.

J is TRBJ2-5 and V is TRBV7-6, with 14 bases matching TRBD2. Germline V gene lookup returns CDR1 SGHVS and CDR2 FNYEAQ. CDR3 length equals 18 residues. The V and J ends lost 1 base and 4 bases, in that order; junction bases with no gene match: 8. CDR3: CASSLGRTSGGKGETQYF. The CDR3 DNA is TGTGCCAGCAGCTTAGGGAGGACTAGCGGGGGGAAGGGAGAGACCCAGTACTTC.

This chain joins TRBV4-3 and TRBJ2-7; the D gene is possibly TRBD2 (5 bases). Germline assignment: CDR1 LGHNA and CDR2 YSLEER. This CDR3 contains 15 residues. Trimming took 0 bases from V and 1 from J, leaving 10 bases between them. The DNA for the CDR3 is TGCGCCAGCAGCCAAGATCAACGGGGATCCTACGAGCAGTACTTC. Its translation is CASSQDQRGSYEQYF.

The chain combines TRBV29-1 with TRBJ2-6, with D possibly TRBD2 on 6 matching bases. V gave up 4 bases and J gave up 1 base, with 17 bases separating them. The CDR3 runs to 17 residues. The germline CDR1 and CDR2 sequences are SQVTM and ANQGSEA. CDR3: CSVVWGLPSSGANVLTF. CDR3 coding DNA: TGCAGCGTTGTTTGGGGACTCCCTTCATCTGGGGCCAACGTCCTGACTTTC.

The CDR3 loop is CASSVGAGAGLYEQYF. In DNA, the CDR3 is TGTGCCAGCAGCGTAGGTGCGGGAGCGGGGCTCTACGAGCAGTACTTC. The V call is TRBV9, the J call TRBJ2-7; 7 bases match TRBD2. The CDR3 contains 16 residues. Per the germline V gene, CDR1 is SGDLS and CDR2 is YYNGEE. V shed 0 bases, J shed 3 bases, and the junction held 9 bases outside the gene matches.